This T cell receptor (beta chain) appears in the sequencing data of a study of blood T cell repertoires in COVID-19. Original data processing: Amplified reference gene primers provided the basis for estimating nucleated cell counts. Data came from immunoSEQ multiplex PCR; TCRdb stores just in-frame clones and leaves some out. D and trimming come from the DNA, and the V and J calls and clone size come from that table. In the table there are 80,000 or so clones, about four fifths of which are singletons. This CDR3 is built from 14 residues. The germline gives CDR1 GTSNPN, CDR2 SVGIG (reference sequence). Unmatched junction bases numbered 3, after V lost 4 bases and J lost 0 bases.

This clonotype was sampled from a woman aged 60-70 years with acute or convalescent COVID-19. Sequencing was performed on peripheral blood. The chain links TRBV30 to TRBJ2-4, with 7 bases matching TRBD1. CDR3 amino acids: CAWTTGKAKNIQYF. DNA for the CDR3: TGTGCCTGGACGACAGGGAAAGCCAAAAACATTCAGTACTTC.